This T cell receptor (beta chain) comes out of a study of cytomegalovirus exposure and HLA in healthy donors (dated by TCRdb to between 2016 and 2019). At the level of the whole study: In an earlier analysis of 587 of the donors, approximately 260 Gb of sequence data and 90 million to 130 million unique TCR beta sequences from roughly 200 million T cells were reported. An early release covering over 500 HLA-typed donors comprised approximately 300 gigabases of sequencing data and around 80 million unique TCR sequences. Every discovery cohort repertoire had been produced on one sequencing platform. In addition to the first cohort of hundreds of subjects, a separate validation cohort of 130 or so different subjects was used. The study aimed to test whether cataloging public T cell receptors could reveal signatures of past pathogen exposure. Genome-wide SNP genotypes for about 60% of the roughly 670 donors were used in a later genetic analysis, which treated that subset as a discovery cohort. The number of donors typed differed by locus, with about 629-630 for A, B, C, DRB1 and DQB1, around 560 for DQA1, nearly 610 for DPA1, and around 460 for DPB1. The genetic ancestry cluster associated with self-reported Caucasian donors included roughly 84% of the approximately 410 genotyped donors. Class I and class II HLA loci were covered by the typing at four-digit resolution. To predict cytomegalovirus infection status, the study brought together high-throughput TCR immunosequencing, statistical association of individual TCRs with disease status, and machine learning. Among about 400 genotyped donors of the cohort, an average of about 240,000 unique TCR beta nucleotide sequences was sequenced per donor, of which 15% to 20% were non-productive. Donor age, sex, ethnicity and CMV serostatus were compiled alongside the repertoire data. Roughly 5 DR-DQ haplotypes were handled as single units for association and clustering, since linkage in the cohort was strong. To study patterns of TCR occurrence, a later analysis re-analyzed previously published TCR beta repertoires from 700 or so donors and added high-resolution HLA genotyping. Using immunosequencing, the study profiled T cell repertoires from 640 or so subjects and related those repertoires to cytomegalovirus serostatus. An earlier analysis of roughly 580 of the donors used high-throughput TCR beta sequencing to judge whether each TCR beta V gene segment behaved as functional or pseudogenic. Rather than drawing on any new phenotypic data, the later analysis identified candidate immune exposures from TCR beta sequences and the way those sequences occurred across donors. Beyond this particular receptor, the publication reports: Correlated functional status among segregating V segments might be attributable to linkage disequilibrium, but an unknown experimental factor could not be ruled out. Only TCR beta chains were sequenced in this cohort, and the absence of alpha or paired-chain data limited detectable features. Three of the identified cytomegalovirus-associated TCR beta chains were confirmed in vitro to be specific for cytomegalovirus antigens. In a later analysis, the rate of TCR association differed among HLA loci, with DRB1 alleles having the most associated TCRs and HLA-C alleles having the fewest. In an earlier analysis of about 540 of the donors, most TCR beta V segments were observed in productive rearrangements about 87% or about 30% of the time, broadly matching IMGT annotations. In a later analysis, some 17,000 TCR beta sequences were associated with specific HLA alleles at a false discovery rate of 0.05. Most CMV-associated TCR beta chains appeared to be HLA-restricted in a later analysis, and the HLA associations seemed to be driven largely by CMV exposure. Because some donors lacked HLA typing at each locus, the association tests relied only on the typed subset. A total of fewer than 200 TCR beta chains were listed by the study as associated with cytomegalovirus. A further reported finding was that TCR beta sequences accurately predicted the HLA-A and HLA-B alleles for most subjects in the first cohort. Seventeen rarely observed V segments, including chromosome 9 orphons, were excluded from the earlier analysis of some 590 of the donors because counts were too low. According to a later genetic analysis, donors in an Asian-associated ancestry cluster had fewer N-insertions in productive TCRs than the approximately 630-donor mean. In both the original and validation cohorts, the classifier was reported to diagnose cytomegalovirus status with high specificity and sensitivity. Assigning TCR associations to individual alleles was difficult when HLA alleles, especially DR and DQ, strongly co-occurred. Several of the top co-occurrence clusters appeared to be linked to parvovirus B19, influenza, CMV and Epstein-Barr virus, according to a later analysis. The presence/absence analyses assumed that sequencing depth was roughly uniform across donors, and that assumption may not be true. Most TCR sequences were observed very rarely across donors, whereas some public TCRs were present in many individuals. Compared with equally common non-associated chains, HLA-associated TCR beta chains in a later analysis were more clonally expanded and had lower generation probabilities. It was suggested by the authors that the approach could potentially be generalized to other disease states and immunological phenotypes. A cluster of highly shared sequence variants was judged likely to represent a technical artifact of the sequencing pipeline. The 87-base-pair reads could not distinguish some IMGT-functional V segments, including TRBV6-2 and TRBV6-3, so those segments were excluded. A later genetic analysis associated a missense DCLRE1C variant with V-gene and J-gene trimming of TCR beta chains, and an independent cohort replicated the association. For the cohort, immune exposure information was limited to CMV serostatus.

Receptor libraries were prepared by the immunoSEQ multiplex PCR assay. For the multiplex PCR, a mixture combining 60 forward primers for TCR Vbeta segments and 13 reverse primers for TCR Jbeta segments was used. Amplification of the CDR3 region of rearranged TCR beta genes was performed with a multiplex PCR assay on genomic DNA. On the Illumina HiSeq System, the amplified TCR beta libraries were sequenced as 87-base-pair reads. In the paper's pipeline: Across the roughly 640 repertoires, a later analysis counted 75 million to 90 million unique TCR beta chains, approximately 12 million of which were shared by at least two donors. Raw reads were error-corrected and collapsed into unique sequences with a nearest-neighbor algorithm that merged closely related sequences to remove PCR and sequencing errors. Alignment of CDR3 sequences to IMGT reference sequences was used to assign V, D and J gene segments. For a sequence to be retained, at least a six-nucleotide match to both a V gene segment and a J gene segment was required. Rearrangements were called productive when the CDR3 lacked stop codons and stayed in frame with V and J; all others were non-productive. CDR3 was defined by IMGT convention, running from the second conserved V-encoded cysteine to the conserved J-encoded phenylalanine. The earlier analysis of roughly 590 of the donors excluded any sequence lacking an unambiguous match to a single V gene segment. An earlier analysis of several hundred of the donors classified V segments as functional when productive rearrangements were above 56.7% and as segregating when the standard deviation between donors was above 5%. A statistical classification framework was developed to diagnose cytomegalovirus status using the catalog of TCR beta chain sequences. A later analysis assigned V and J genes by comparing TCR nucleotide sequences with IMGT/GENE-DB human TR gene sequences. The TCRdist pipeline was used in a later analysis to assign CDR3 sequences and most-parsimonious VDJ recombination scenarios. A later analysis defined each TCR beta chain by its CDR3 amino acid sequence plus V-gene family, and excluded reads lacking a unique V-gene family. To address suspected cross-contamination and a sequencing artifact, a later analysis removed approximately 600 highly shared, low-generation-probability nucleotide sequences. In a later analysis, a clonal expansion index for each public chain was calculated from normalized within-repertoire ranks of inferred template counts. Generation probabilities in a later analysis came from a VDJ recombination model fitted to out-of-frame rearrangements, and those results were checked against IGoR. A later analysis scored TCR-TCR, TCR-HLA and TCR-CMV co-occurrence with hypergeometric tests, applying a repertoire-size bias correction to TCR pairs. A later analysis estimated false discovery rates by permuting HLA or CMV assignments 20 times. In a later analysis, co-occurring TCRs were grouped using DBSCAN, with TCRdist sequence similarity added in when clustering inside HLA-allele-positive subsets. Repertoires with fewer than 30,000 or more than 120,000 public chains, plus five repertoires with anomalous nucleotide sharing, were excluded from co-occurrence clustering. What TCRdb holds here is the immuneACCESS table cut down to in-frame rearrangements. Part of the clones is not present; checked against another copy, under half of the missing clones reflect an unresolved V gene, and the others are unexplained. Clonal size and the V and J genes are those of that table, whereas D and trimming came from the DNA. For this sample there are roughly 150,000 clones; approximately 80% appear just once. The leading ten clones occupy around 2% of the sample.

This clone was picked up one time. It lacks a known antigen. Per-base qualities were not stored, and no clone one base away is much larger. In total, fewer than 750 healthy bone marrow donors made up the cohort. All cohort members were sampled while nominally healthy, although unrecorded immune exposures were likely present. The donor was CMV seronegative and was included in the group of about 350 seronegative cohort members. Every donor gave a peripheral blood sample, and the peripheral blood mononuclear cells from that sample were used for TCR beta sequencing. Genomic DNA extraction from the blood cell samples was performed with the Qiagen DNeasy Blood Extraction Kit. From V the trimming removes 2 bases and from J it removes 6 bases, while the gene matches leave 2 bases of the junction unaccounted for. Including the terminal cysteine and phenylalanine, the CDR3 comprises 12 residues. The entry retains the CDR3 DNA only, 36 bases that are in frame from base 1. Via the germline V gene (reference sequence), CDR1 is GTSNPN and CDR2 SVGIG.

This TCR came from a man aged 25 to 40 in good health and CMV-seronegative. Sequenced: PBMCs. The rearrangement combines TRBV30 with TRBJ1-2; the central 8 bases match TRBD1. The CDR3 protein: CAWSPTGDGYTF. The bases read TGTGCCTGGAGTCCGACAGGGGATGGCTACACCTTC.